This T cell receptor (beta chain) originates from a study of breast tumors, draining lymph nodes, adjacent tissues. Study-level points and caveats: Tumor T cell lymph node origin was a supported hypothesis, not proven. Luminal-like breast cancer showed significantly higher tumor–nontumor repertoire similarity than basal-like. Most tumor T cells seemingly derive from lymph node, then expand in tumor. Compared with lymph nodes, tumors were less diverse; compared with nontumor tissue, more.

Comment on this clonotype: Its antigen is as yet unknown.

Axillary draining lymph nodes of breast cancer patients supplied the node samples. Trimming at V came to 6 bases and at J to 6 bases, leaving 16 bases not matched to a gene. This CDR3 has 18 residues. Germline CDR1 and CDR2: ENHRY and SYGVKD. TCRdb redid the calling of the multiplex PCR reads with MiXCR, one entry per CDR3 protein. The table has 150,000 to 200,000 distinct CDR3 sequences, roughly 30% seen once. This chain joins TRBV10-3 and TRBJ1-5; 11 positions match TRBD1. The sequence was collected from a female donor with breast cancer. Some clones in this sample may be carry-over from other donors' samples. Sequenced: axillary lymph node tissue. The CDR3 here is CAIRGQGASKGAGQPQHF. In nucleotides, the CDR3 is TGTGCCATCAGAGGACAGGGGGCTTCGAAAGGGGCCGGTCAGCCCCAGCATTTT.